The entry below gives a single T cell receptor (beta chain) sequence along with its context. Antigen unknown. The sample belongs to a study of cytomegalovirus exposure and HLA in healthy donors. Turning to the study itself: There were 117 million unique TCR beta sequences, drawn from about 190 million T cells, in an earlier analysis. Overall study findings and caveats: Prior analysis indicated that the majority of TCR beta V segments exhibited productivity approximately 87% or approximately 30% of the time. Presence/absence analyses rested on an assumption that sequencing depth was roughly uniform across donors.

Use of 60 Vbeta and 13 Jbeta primers characterized the PCR. Repertoires were generated with immunoSEQ multiplex PCR, while TCRdb's copy carries only in-frame clones and drops some. Found here are under 150,000 clones, around 80% of them singletons; the top ten hold nearly 9.5%. The CDR3 is 14 amino acids. Looked up from germline, CDR1 is SGHRS and CDR2 is YFSETQ. V was shortened by 5 bases and J by 5 bases, with 16 bases between the two germline ends. The TCR sequence derives from a woman between 45 and 65 years old in good health and CMV-seropositive. What was sequenced was PBMCs. The genes are TRBV5-1 and TRBJ1-1; TRBD1 is a possible D gene (6 bases). CDR3 region: CASRPGGLRTEAFF. Here the CDR3 DNA reads TGCGCCAGCAGGCCGGGGGGCTTGAGGACTGAAGCTTTCTTT.